The rows below give T cell receptor beta chains drawn from one sample of a study of CD8+ T cells in alopecia areata. The table came from immunoSEQ multiplex PCR; TCRdb's copy has only in-frame clones and leaves some out. The table includes a few hundred thousand clones, 67% detected once. This specimen was CD4+ T cells sorted from blood, taken at week 0. These TCRs come from a human donor with alopecia areata. Both conserved end residues are part of each CDR3. The D gene is left open where the match is weak. Size is stated for part of the rows, as once, few or many counts, or as a class when the clone is expanded.

>TRBJ1-2|-|TRBV6-5|-
CASTRGSYGYTF
TGTGCCAGCACCCGGGGCTCCTATGGCTACACCTTC
>TRBJ2-3|-|TRBV29-1|TRBD1
CSVVQGASDTQYF
TGCAGCGTTGTACAGGGGGCAAGTGATACGCAGTATTTT
>TRBJ2-3|-|TRBV14|-
CASSQAPGNTQYF
TGTGCCAGCAGCCAAGCCCCCGGGAATACGCAGTATTTT
>TRBJ1-5|-|TRBV25-1|-
CVSQDGNQPQHF
TGTGTTAGCCAGGATGGGAATCAGCCCCAGCATTTT
>TRBJ1-6|-|TRBV27|-
CASGRRAGVPPLHF
TGTGCCAGCGGTAGGAGGGCGGGCGTTCCACCCCTCCACTTT
>TRBJ2-5|-|TRBV5-4|TRBD2
CASSASGGQETQYF
TGTGCCAGCAGCGCTAGCGGGGGGCAAGAGACCCAGTACTTC
>TRBJ1-2|once|TRBV30|-
CAWRGEGGGYTF
TGTGCCTGGAGGGGGGAGGGAGGAGGCTACACCTTC
>TRBJ1-1|-|TRBV12-5|-
CASGPHLEGTEAFF
TGTGCTAGTGGTCCGCACTTGGAAGGGACTGAAGCTTTCTTT
>TRBJ1-2|-|TRBV19|-
CASSPGPTYGYTF
TGTGCCAGTAGTCCAGGGCCCACCTATGGCTACACCTTC
>TRBJ2-4|once|TRBV6-5|-
CASSYKNIQYF
TGTGCCAGCAGTTACAAAAACATTCAGTACTTC
>TRBJ1-5|-|TRBV2|-
CASSETPTTRQPQHF
TGTGCCAGCAGTGAGACCCCTACAACACGTCAGCCCCAGCATTTT
>TRBJ2-7|-|TRBV30|TRBD1
CAWTWQGESYEQYF
TGTGCCTGGACCTGGCAGGGGGAATCCTACGAGCAGTACTTC
>TRBJ2-5|-|TRBV30|TRBD1
CAWSRDRGRETQYF
TGTGCCTGGAGTCGAGACAGGGGGCGAGAGACCCAGTACTTC
>TRBJ2-7|-|TRBV5-1|TRBD2
CASSPSGGEQYF
TGCGCCAGCAGTCCTAGCGGGGGAGAGCAGTACTTC
>TRBJ1-1|-|TRBV30|TRBD1
CAWNRGNTEAFF
TGTGCCTGGAACAGGGGTAACACTGAAGCTTTCTTT
>TRBJ1-1|-|TRBV5-1|-
CASSPGPGGTEAFF
TGCGCCAGCAGCCCCGGCCCCGGCGGGACTGAAGCTTTCTTT
>TRBJ2-5|-|TRBV4-1|-
CASSQTGFGTQYF
TGCGCCAGCAGCCAAACAGGGTTCGGGACCCAGTACTTC
>TRBJ2-1|-|TRBV20-1|-
CSARRLDEQFF
TGCAGTGCTCGAAGACTAGATGAGCAGTTCTTC
>TRBJ2-2|few|TRBV7-8|TRBD2
CASSLVPSGYTGELFF
TGTGCCAGCAGCTTAGTGCCTAGCGGATATACCGGGGAGCTGTTTTTT
>TRBJ2-5|-|TRBV5-1|TRBD1
CASSGTGGAVETQYF
TGCGCCAGCAGCGGAACAGGGGGCGCGGTGGAGACCCAGTACTTC
>TRBJ2-1|-|TRBV30|-
CAWAPGTLHNEQFF
TGTGCCTGGGCCCCCGGGACACTCCACAATGAGCAGTTCTTC
>TRBJ2-5|-|TRBV5-6|-
CASSLVGDQETQYF
TGTGCCAGCAGCTTGGTGGGCGATCAGGAGACCCAGTACTTC
>TRBJ2-7|once|TRBV27|TRBD2
CASSPSGGYEQYF
TGTGCCAGCAGTCCCAGCGGGGGTTACGAGCAGTACTTC
>TRBJ2-7|few|TRBV6-5|-
CASSYFGGEQYF
TGTGCCAGCAGTTATTTCGGGGGCGAGCAGTACTTC
>TRBJ2-2|-|TRBV7-8|TRBD2
CASSSGLAGGELFF
TGTGCCAGCAGCTCTGGACTAGCGGGCGGGGAGCTGTTTTTT
>TRBJ1-2|-|TRBV6-6|-
CASCGVVSSAGYTF
TGTGCCAGCTGTGGCGTCGTATCTTCGGCCGGCTACACCTTC
>TRBJ2-7|-|TRBV20-1|-
CSARGDYEQYF
TGCAGTGCTAGAGGGGACTACGAGCAGTACTTC
>TRBJ1-4|few|TRBV7-9|-
CASSQLRHEKLFF
TGTGCCAGCAGCCAACTCCGGCATGAAAAACTGTTTTTT
>TRBJ2-6|few|TRBV30|-
CAWSAAGSRSGANVLTF
TGTGCCTGGAGTGCGGCAGGGTCCCGCTCTGGGGCCAACGTCCTGACTTTC
>TRBJ1-4|once|TRBV5-1|-
CASSSASRRNEKLFF
TGCGCCAGCAGCTCCGCCAGCCGCCGGAATGAAAAACTGTTTTTT
>TRBJ2-3|-|TRBV29-1|-
CSVVVLATDTQYF
TGCAGCGTCGTTGTTCTAGCCACAGATACGCAGTATTTT
>TRBJ1-4|-|TRBV14|-
CASSQAGGAPNEKLFF
TGTGCCAGCAGCCAAGCGGGCGGCGCACCTAATGAAAAACTGTTTTTT
>TRBJ2-2|few|TRBV11-1|-
CASSLDGSNTGELFF
TGTGCCAGCAGCTTGGACGGCTCTAACACCGGGGAGCTGTTTTTT
>TRBJ1-5|-|TRBV29-1|TRBD1
CSVQQGAGQPQHF
TGCAGCGTTCAACAGGGGGCAGGTCAGCCCCAGCATTTT
>TRBJ2-5|-|TRBV5-5|-
CASSLEARFLETQYF
TGTGCCAGCAGCTTGGAAGCCAGGTTCTTAGAGACCCAGTACTTC
>TRBJ1-1|-|TRBV30|-
CAWDPGDREGEAFF
TGTGCCTGGGATCCAGGGGATAGGGAGGGTGAAGCTTTCTTT
>TRBJ2-5|-|TRBV5-1|-
CASSLIGKETQYF
TGCGCCAGCAGCTTGATTGGTAAAGAGACCCAGTACTTC
>TRBJ2-3|-|TRBV25-1|-
CASSDPQSTDTQYF
TGTGCCAGCAGTGATCCTCAGAGCACAGATACGCAGTATTTT
>TRBJ2-2|-|TRBV30|-
CAWSARVANTGELFF
TGTGCCTGGAGTGCGCGGGTGGCTAACACCGGGGAGCTGTTTTTT
>TRBJ2-7|-|TRBV9|-
CASSAIGQTYEQYF
TGTGCCAGCAGCGCAATCGGACAGACCTACGAGCAGTACTTC
>TRBJ2-1|many|TRBV7-3|-
CASSQEMSSYNEQFF
TGTGCCAGCAGCCAAGAGATGAGCTCCTACAATGAGCAGTTCTTC
>TRBJ2-5|once|TRBV29-1|TRBD2
CSVRGVLAGQETQYF
TGCAGCGTCAGGGGGGTACTAGCGGGGCAAGAGACCCAGTACTTC